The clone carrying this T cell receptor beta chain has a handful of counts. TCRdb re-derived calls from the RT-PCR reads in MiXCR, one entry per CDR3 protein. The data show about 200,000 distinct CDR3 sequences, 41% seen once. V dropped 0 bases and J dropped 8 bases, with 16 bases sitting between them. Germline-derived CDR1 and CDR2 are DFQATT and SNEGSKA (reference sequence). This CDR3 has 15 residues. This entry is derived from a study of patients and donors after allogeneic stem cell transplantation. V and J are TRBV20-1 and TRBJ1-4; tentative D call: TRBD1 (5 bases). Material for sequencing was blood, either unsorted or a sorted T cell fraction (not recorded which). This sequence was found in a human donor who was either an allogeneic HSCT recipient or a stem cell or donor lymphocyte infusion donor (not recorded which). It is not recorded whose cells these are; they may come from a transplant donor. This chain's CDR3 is CSARDPSGGGEKLFF. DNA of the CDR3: TGCAGTGCTAGAGATCCTTCGGGGGGAGGGGAAAAACTGTTTTTT.